The present entry profiles one T cell receptor (beta chain) with its context. Its matching antigen is unknown. This sample was taken from a study of T cell responses to AZD1222 COVID-19 vaccine. Study-wide results and limits: Nearly half of the spike-specific TCRs reportedly recognize variant regions that carry no mutations. Just five to seven people given AZD1222 tested seropositive at baseline.

The CDR3 extends over 14 amino acids. Germline V gene lookup returns CDR1 KGHDR and CDR2 SFDVKD. V gave up 2 bases and J gave up 1 base, with 5 bases separating them. This table comes from immunoSEQ multiplex PCR, and its TCRdb copy is limited to in-frame clones, with some not included. The table shows roughly 200,000 clones, with more than 85% occurring only once. V and J are TRBV24-1 and TRBJ1-5; no definite D call. The clonotype was recovered from an adult who received the AZD1222 COVID-19 vaccine. Material: peripheral blood, obtained 28 days after the second AZD1222 dose. For the CDR3, the DNA is TGTGCCACCAGTGATTCGGCCAGCAATCAGCCCCAGCATTTT. Protein: CATSDSASNQPQHF.